Each of the 10 T cell receptor beta chains below was sequenced from the same sample in a study of Tregs in tolerant kidney transplant recipients. Produced via immunoSEQ multiplex PCR; TCRdb's table is partial and in-frame only. The table has some 69,000 clones, 84% seen once. Sequencing was done on a sample of CD4+ T cells from blood. The receptors derive from a human donor in good health.

This chain connects TRBV20-1 to TRBJ2-7; D remains unclear. Trimming stripped 3 bases from V and 7 bases from J, with 10 bases between. The CDR3 runs 11 residues. Germline CDR1 is DFQATT and CDR2 is SNEGSKA (reference sequence). The CDR3 loop is CSASSGVEQYF. Written as DNA, the CDR3 is TGCAGTGCTAGTTCCGGAGTGGAGCAGTACTTC.

The V gene is TRBV4-3, the J gene TRBJ2-7, with D tentatively TRBD1 or TRBD2 (6 bases each). The CDR3 sequence is 20 residues long. CDR1 LGHNA and CDR2 YSLEER come from the germline V gene. V lost 0 bases and J lost 0, with 24 bases in between. DNA of the CDR3: TGCGCCAGCAGCCAAGACGTCCCTCTTCATGAGGGGGGCTACTCCTACGAGCAGTACTTC. It specifies CASSQDVPLHEGGYSYEQYF.

The chain links TRBV6-1 to TRBJ2-5; 8 bases are shared with TRBD2. This CDR3 is 17 amino acids long. Germline CDR1 MNHNS, CDR2 SASEGT. V was clipped by 4 bases and J by 0 bases; unmatched bases: 10. CDR3: CASSATSGGPYQETQYF. CDR3 sequence (DNA): TGTGCCAGCAGTGCAACGAGCGGGGGACCGTACCAAGAGACCCAGTACTTC.

The chain couples TRBV12-5 to TRBJ2-1; D is ambiguous. The V and J ends lost 0 bases and 2 bases respectively, with 17 bases between them. From germline, CDR1 is LGHNT and CDR2 FRNRAP. CDR3 length equals 18 residues. Here the CDR3 reads CASGLVLWVKGTYNEQFF. For the CDR3, the DNA is TGTGCTAGTGGTTTGGTACTTTGGGTGAAGGGCACCTACAATGAGCAGTTCTTC.

This clone was detected only once. This chain links TRBV7-8 with TRBJ2-7; TRBD2 agrees at 11 bases. Germline V gene sequence: CDR1 SGHVS, CDR2 FQNEAQ. The CDR3 loop spans 18 amino acids. J was trimmed by 2 bases and V by 5 bases; bases with no gene match: 14. Here the CDR3 reads CASSVTSGSSVVTYEQYF. The CDR3, as DNA: TGTGCCAGCAGCGTCACTAGCGGGAGCTCCGTGGTGACCTACGAGCAGTACTTC.

The chain couples TRBV19 to TRBJ1-2; 8 bases align to TRBD1. The CDR3 is made up of 15 amino acids. Germline CDR1 is LNHDA and CDR2 is SQIVND (reference sequence). The V and J ends lost 5 bases and 4 bases, in that order; junction bases with no gene match: 9. DNA for the CDR3: TGTGCCAGTAGTTGGGACAGGACAAGCTCCTATGGCTACACCTTC. Encoded protein: CASSWDRTSSYGYTF.

V gene TRBV12-2 combines with J gene TRBJ1-6. TRBV12-2 is flagged as a pseudogene. This CDR3 comprises 15 residues. CDR3 sequence reads: CASRPPLSARSPLHF. The CDR3 nucleotides read TGTGCAAGTCGCCCCCCCTTATCGGCGCGGTCACCCCTCCACTTT.

The gene calls are TRBV7-2 and TRBJ1-6, with D possibly matching TRBD1 (5 bases). This CDR3 contains 16 residues. Germline-derived CDR1 and CDR2 are SGHTA and FQGNSA. Trimming removed 0 bases at V and 11 bases at J, with 17 bases between. The CDR3 sequence: CASSLASVPDSTPLHF. Written as DNA, the CDR3 is TGTGCCAGCAGCTTAGCCAGCGTCCCCGACAGTACACCCCTCCACTTT.

With regard to this clone: One junction end disagrees with the germline gene, perhaps due to a read error. The CDR3 is CASTLVGDEYNEQFF. In DNA form, the CDR3 reads TGTGCCAGCACCTTAGTGGGGGACGAGTACAATGAGCAGTTCTTC. This chain uses TRBV7-9 with TRBJ2-1; D possibly matches TRBD1 or TRBD2 (5 bases each). CDR1 SEHNR and CDR2 FQNEAQ come from the germline V gene (reference sequence). The length of the CDR3 is 15 residues. The variable domain in full, with the rest retrieved from reference TRBV7-9 and TRBJ2-1, is DTGVSQNPRHKITKRGQNVTFRCDPISEHNRLYWYRQTLGQGPEFLTYFQNEAQLEKSRLLSDRFSAERPKGSFSTLEIQRTEQGDSAMYLCASTLVGDEYNEQFFGPGTRLTVL.

V usage is TRBV7-3 and J usage is TRBJ2-1; TRBD2 is a possible D gene (6 bases). The CDR3 is made up of 15 amino acids. V was shortened by 5 bases and J by 4 bases, with 15 bases between the two germline ends. Per germline, CDR1 SGHTA and CDR2 FQGTGA. DNA for the CDR3: TGTGCCAGCAGCCCGGGAGACAGTCTTTACAATGAGCAGTTCTTC. Translating gives CASSPGDSLYNEQFF. Full variable domain (remainder filled in from reference TRBV7-3 and TRBJ2-1): GAGVSQTPSNKVTEKGKYVELRCDPISGHTALYWYRQSLGQGPEFLIYFQGTGAADDSGLPNDRFFAVRPEGSVSTLKIQRTERGDSAVYLCASSPGDSLYNEQFFGPGTRLTVL.